This T cell receptor beta chain was sequenced for a study of T-cell memory formation after mild COVID-19. In the study overall: Across donors, TCR clusters were largely donor specific.

TCRdb re-called the 5' RACE reads through MiXCR, storing one row per CDR3 protein. The table lists 120,000 or so distinct CDR3 sequences, approximately 15% of them singletons, with 5% to 5.5% in the top ten. This clonotype originated in a man aged 18 to 30 who had mild COVID-19 (a few samples of this study predate the infection). Cell type and time point are not known. The sample taken for sequencing was PBMCs or a T cell subset sorted from them (not recorded which).

The CDR3 spells CASSFGEGDYGYTF. The CDR3 DNA is TGTGCCAGCAGCTTTGGGGAGGGTGACTATGGCTACACCTTC. The rearrangement joins TRBV7-8 to TRBJ1-2; no definite D call. The CDR3 spans 14 residues. Per the germline V gene, CDR1 is SGHVS and CDR2 is FQNEAQ. Between the trimmed V and J ends, which lost 3 bases and 3 bases, there was a span of 11 bases.